Listed below are T cell receptor beta chains from one sample, sequenced in a study of lymphopenia after photon versus proton radiotherapy. Measured with immunoSEQ multiplex PCR; TCRdb has only the in-frame clones, and not every one. The sample includes tens of thousands of clones, approximately 82% of them seen just once. The specimen was peripheral blood, collected from a patient treated with photon-based radiotherapy. The receptors shown here come from a man aged 50-59 years with gastric cancer. Each CDR3 is given with its conserved first and last residue. A D gene is named only where the DNA matches it firmly. Clone size is stated in some rows and not others, as once, few, many or a class when expanded.

j_gene: TRBJ2-7; d_gene: TRBD2; abundance: -; v_gene: TRBV30; CDR3aa: CAWSVPGRADEQYF; CDR3nt: TGTGCCTGGAGTGTACCCGGGAGGGCCGACGAGCAGTACTTC
j_gene: TRBJ2-7; d_gene: -; abundance: few; v_gene: TRBV23-1; CDR3aa: CASSPSISYEQYF; CDR3nt: TGCGCCAGCAGCCCTAGCATCTCCTACGAGCAGTACTTC
j_gene: TRBJ2-1; d_gene: TRBD1; abundance: -; v_gene: TRBV19; CDR3aa: CASSQGVPSYNEQFF; CDR3nt: TGTGCCAGTAGTCAGGGGGTTCCCTCCTACAATGAGCAGTTCTTC
j_gene: TRBJ1-2; d_gene: -; abundance: -; v_gene: TRBV20-1; CDR3aa: CSASEYYGYTF; CDR3nt: TGCAGTGCCTCGGAGTACTATGGCTACACCTTC
j_gene: TRBJ1-2; d_gene: -; abundance: -; v_gene: TRBV6-6; CDR3aa: CASSTLPRYGYTF; CDR3nt: TGTGCCAGCAGCACCCTTCCCCGTTATGGCTACACCTTC
j_gene: TRBJ1-4; d_gene: -; abundance: -; v_gene: TRBV4-3; CDR3aa: CASSQNRANEKLFF; CDR3nt: TGCGCCAGCAGCCAAAACAGGGCTAATGAAAAACTGTTTTTT
j_gene: TRBJ1-1; d_gene: -; abundance: -; v_gene: TRBV30; CDR3aa: CAWSVLGAAFF; CDR3nt: TGTGCCTGGAGTGTACTAGGGGCGGCTTTCTTT
j_gene: TRBJ2-7; d_gene: TRBD1; abundance: -; v_gene: TRBV27; CDR3aa: CASRTVRDRGPYEQYF; CDR3nt: TGTGCCAGCAGGACCGTCCGGGACAGGGGACCCTACGAGCAGTACTTC
j_gene: TRBJ1-1; d_gene: -; abundance: -; v_gene: TRBV25-1; CDR3aa: CASRMGMNTEAFF; CDR3nt: TGTGCCAGCAGGATGGGTATGAACACTGAAGCTTTCTTT
j_gene: TRBJ2-1; d_gene: TRBD2; abundance: -; v_gene: TRBV5-5; CDR3aa: CASSYSGSTPSYNEQFF; CDR3nt: TGTGCCAGCAGCTATAGCGGGAGCACCCCGTCCTACAATGAGCAGTTCTTC
j_gene: TRBJ2-1; d_gene: -; abundance: -; v_gene: TRBV25-1; CDR3aa: CASSDSGALNEQFF; CDR3nt: TGTGCCAGCAGTGATAGTGGGGCTCTCAATGAGCAGTTCTTC
j_gene: TRBJ1-1; d_gene: TRBD1; abundance: -; v_gene: TRBV30; CDR3aa: CAWSVDRDTEAFF; CDR3nt: TGTGCCTGGAGTGTGGACAGGGACACTGAAGCTTTCTTT
j_gene: TRBJ1-1; d_gene: -; abundance: -; v_gene: TRBV16; CDR3aa: CASSRQADRYTEAFF; CDR3nt: TGTGCCAGCAGCCGACAGGCGGACCGGTACACTGAAGCTTTCTTT
j_gene: TRBJ1-2; d_gene: -; abundance: -; v_gene: TRBV6-1; CDR3aa: CASSLRGEGYTF; CDR3nt: TGTGCCAGCTCCCTGCGGGGGGAAGGCTACACCTTC
j_gene: TRBJ2-5; d_gene: TRBD1; abundance: few; v_gene: TRBV2; CDR3aa: CASSEGRGETQYF; CDR3nt: TGTGCCAGCAGTGAAGGCAGGGGGGAGACCCAGTACTTC
j_gene: TRBJ2-2; d_gene: TRBD2; abundance: -; v_gene: TRBV9; CDR3aa: CASSRRLAGENTGELFF; CDR3nt: TGTGCCAGCAGCAGAAGACTAGCGGGAGAAAACACCGGGGAGCTGTTTTTT
j_gene: TRBJ2-3; d_gene: TRBD2; abundance: -; v_gene: TRBV7-8; CDR3aa: CASSLGLAGGPDTQYF; CDR3nt: TGTGCCAGCAGCTTAGGGTTAGCGGGAGGGCCAGATACGCAGTATTTT
j_gene: TRBJ2-7; d_gene: -; abundance: -; v_gene: TRBV6-1; CDR3aa: CASRAGQGSSYEQYF; CDR3nt: TGTGCCAGCAGGGCGGGGCAGGGAAGCTCCTACGAGCAGTACTTC
j_gene: TRBJ2-1; d_gene: -; abundance: -; v_gene: TRBV10-1; CDR3aa: CASSGGTVLDNEQFF; CDR3nt: TGCGCCAGCAGTGGCGGGACAGTCCTCGACAATGAGCAGTTCTTC
j_gene: TRBJ2-1; d_gene: TRBD2; abundance: -; v_gene: TRBV27; CDR3aa: CASSLLAGGKNEQFF; CDR3nt: TGTGCCAGCAGTCTACTAGCGGGAGGTAAGAATGAGCAGTTCTTC
j_gene: TRBJ2-1; d_gene: TRBD2; abundance: -; v_gene: TRBV6-6; CDR3aa: CASSYSTSGRNEQFF; CDR3nt: TGTGCCAGCAGTTACTCGACTAGCGGGAGGAATGAGCAGTTCTTC
j_gene: TRBJ2-1; d_gene: -; abundance: -; v_gene: TRBV11-2; CDR3aa: CASSVDRNEQFF; CDR3nt: TGTGCCAGCAGCGTTGATCGTAATGAGCAGTTCTTC
j_gene: TRBJ1-5; d_gene: -; abundance: -; v_gene: TRBV7-6; CDR3aa: CASSLGAGSSNQPQHF; CDR3nt: TGTGCCAGCAGCTTAGGAGCGGGGTCTAGCAATCAGCCCCAGCATTTT
j_gene: TRBJ1-5; d_gene: -; abundance: -; v_gene: TRBV19; CDR3aa: CASSARDGNQPQHF; CDR3nt: TGTGCCAGTAGTGCCCGGGACGGCAATCAGCCCCAGCATTTT
j_gene: TRBJ2-1; d_gene: -; abundance: -; v_gene: TRBV18; CDR3aa: CASSPSGQQGNEQFF; CDR3nt: TGTGCCAGCTCACCCTCTGGACAGCAAGGGAATGAGCAGTTCTTC
j_gene: TRBJ2-1; d_gene: TRBD2; abundance: -; v_gene: TRBV29-1; CDR3aa: CSVWLRLAGVDEQFF; CDR3nt: TGCAGCGTTTGGTTAAGACTAGCGGGAGTTGATGAGCAGTTCTTC
j_gene: TRBJ1-5; d_gene: -; abundance: -; v_gene: TRBV19; CDR3aa: CASSIGRARASNQPQHF; CDR3nt: TGTGCCAGTAGTATAGGACGGGCCAGGGCTAGCAATCAGCCCCAGCATTTT
j_gene: TRBJ2-5; d_gene: TRBD1; abundance: -; v_gene: TRBV6-5; CDR3aa: CASSYLQGARETQYF; CDR3nt: TGTGCCAGCAGTTACTTACAGGGGGCGAGGGAGACCCAGTACTTC
j_gene: TRBJ2-1; d_gene: TRBD2; abundance: -; v_gene: TRBV4-1; CDR3aa: CASSQEGAGGPYNEQFF; CDR3nt: TGCGCCAGCAGCCAAGAAGGCGCGGGAGGGCCCTACAATGAGCAGTTCTTC
j_gene: TRBJ2-7; d_gene: TRBD2; abundance: -; v_gene: TRBV4-1; CDR3aa: CASSQTGLAGDEQYF; CDR3nt: TGCGCCAGCAGCCAGACGGGACTAGCGGGGGACGAGCAGTACTTC
j_gene: TRBJ1-1; d_gene: -; abundance: -; v_gene: TRBV6-6; CDR3aa: CASRHRALEGGAFF; CDR3nt: TGTGCCAGCAGACACCGGGCCCTTGAGGGGGGAGCTTTCTTT
j_gene: TRBJ2-2; d_gene: -; abundance: -; v_gene: TRBV12-5; CDR3aa: CASGLVSGPNTGELFF; CDR3nt: TGTGCTAGTGGTTTGGTGTCGGGACCGAACACCGGGGAGCTGTTTTTT
j_gene: TRBJ2-1; d_gene: TRBD2; abundance: -; v_gene: TRBV7-8; CDR3aa: CASSLVAGGFNEQFF; CDR3nt: TGTGCCAGCAGCTTAGTGGCGGGAGGCTTCAATGAGCAGTTCTTC
j_gene: TRBJ1-4; d_gene: -; abundance: -; v_gene: TRBV5-1; CDR3aa: CASSFQDSNEKLFF; CDR3nt: TGCGCCAGCAGCTTCCAAGACAGCAATGAAAAACTGTTTTTT
j_gene: TRBJ1-5; d_gene: -; abundance: -; v_gene: TRBV5-6; CDR3aa: CASSVGGWGNQPQHF; CDR3nt: TGTGCCAGCAGCGTGGGTGGTTGGGGCAATCAGCCCCAGCATTTT
j_gene: TRBJ2-3; d_gene: TRBD2; abundance: -; v_gene: TRBV4-1; CDR3aa: CASSQTSGTANTDTQYF; CDR3nt: TGCGCCAGCAGCCAGACTAGCGGGACAGCCAACACAGATACGCAGTATTTT
j_gene: TRBJ2-5; d_gene: TRBD2; abundance: -; v_gene: TRBV7-9; CDR3aa: CASSPLAGGPGETQYF; CDR3nt: TGTGCCAGCAGCCCTTTAGCGGGAGGGCCGGGCGAGACCCAGTACTTC
j_gene: TRBJ1-5; d_gene: TRBD1; abundance: -; v_gene: TRBV7-8; CDR3aa: CASRPGTGSNQPQHF; CDR3nt: TGTGCCAGCAGACCTGGGACAGGGTCTAATCAGCCCCAGCATTTT
j_gene: TRBJ2-3; d_gene: -; abundance: -; v_gene: TRBV5-6; CDR3aa: CASSYGSQGEDTQYF; CDR3nt: TGTGCCAGCAGCTATGGCTCTCAAGGCGAAGATACGCAGTATTTT
j_gene: TRBJ1-1; d_gene: -; abundance: few; v_gene: TRBV19; CDR3aa: CASSINTEAFF; CDR3nt: TGTGCCAGTAGTATAAACACTGAAGCTTTCTTT
j_gene: TRBJ2-7; d_gene: TRBD1; abundance: -; v_gene: TRBV7-6; CDR3aa: CASSRDRGEEQYF; CDR3nt: TGTGCCAGCAGCCGGGACAGGGGAGAAGAGCAGTACTTC
j_gene: TRBJ1-2; d_gene: -; abundance: -; v_gene: TRBV5-4; CDR3aa: CASTWGLEGGYTF; CDR3nt: TGTGCCAGCACCTGGGGCCTGGAGGGTGGCTACACCTTC
j_gene: TRBJ1-4; d_gene: -; abundance: -; v_gene: TRBV5-8; CDR3aa: CASSSQVATNEKLFF; CDR3nt: TGTGCCAGCAGCTCTCAAGTTGCAACTAATGAAAAACTGTTTTTT
j_gene: TRBJ2-7; d_gene: TRBD1; abundance: -; v_gene: TRBV6-5; CDR3aa: CASSKTGAYEQYF; CDR3nt: TGTGCCAGCAGTAAGACAGGGGCCTACGAGCAGTACTTC
j_gene: TRBJ1-1; d_gene: TRBD1; abundance: -; v_gene: TRBV2; CDR3aa: CASSEQGAEAFF; CDR3nt: TGTGCCAGCAGTGAACAGGGGGCTGAAGCTTTCTTT
j_gene: TRBJ1-2; d_gene: -; abundance: few; v_gene: TRBV30; CDR3aa: CAWSLQHTGYTF; CDR3nt: TGTGCCTGGAGCCTCCAACACACTGGCTACACCTTC
j_gene: TRBJ2-7; d_gene: -; abundance: -; v_gene: TRBV2; CDR3aa: CASRDWHSYEQYF; CDR3nt: TGTGCCAGCAGGGACTGGCACTCCTACGAGCAGTACTTC
j_gene: TRBJ2-1; d_gene: TRBD2; abundance: -; v_gene: TRBV15; CDR3aa: CATSRDRGLASSYNEQFF; CDR3nt: TGTGCCACCAGCAGAGATCGGGGACTAGCGAGCTCCTACAATGAGCAGTTCTTC